This passage covers 9 T cell receptor beta chains from one sample sequenced in a study of control samples from healthy donors and cancer patients. Produced via immunoSEQ multiplex PCR; TCRdb's table is partial and in-frame only. The table lists fewer than 70,000 clones, about 90% of them singletons. The sequenced sample was PBMCs. The receptors come from a man aged 55 to 70 with head and neck cancer.

The V and J genes are TRBV5-6 and TRBJ2-7; the match to TRBD1 covers 7 bases. The CDR3 length is 15 residues. J was trimmed by 2 bases and V by 0 bases; bases with no gene match: 5. The germline gives CDR1 SGHDT, CDR2 YYEEEE. CDR3 nucleotides: TGTGCCAGCAGCTTGGTAGACAGGGCTCCCTACGAGCAGTACTTC. It translates to CASSLVDRAPYEQYF.

The chain is built from TRBV7-8 and TRBJ1-2, with TRBD1 as a possible D gene (5 bases). Germline V gives CDR1 SGHVS, CDR2 FQNEAQ. Between the trimmed V and J ends, which lost 2 bases and 6 bases, there was a span of 10 bases. CDR3 size: 13 residues. The CDR3 loop is CASSLLQEDGYTF. CDR3 sequence (DNA): TGTGCCAGCAGCTTACTACAGGAAGATGGCTACACCTTC. The whole variable domain, filled in from reference TRBV7-8 and TRBJ1-2, reads GAGVSQSPRYKVAKRGQDVALRCDPISGHVSLFWYQQALGQGPEFLTYFQNEAQLDKSGLPSDRFFAERPEGSVSTLKIQRTQQEDSAVYLCASSLLQEDGYTFGSGTRLTVV.

The rearrangement links TRBV4-2 to TRBJ1-4, with unresolved D. The CDR3 is 13 residues long. With 0 bases removed from V and 8 bases from J, the gap between germline ends came to 7 bases. Germline CDR1 is LGHNA and CDR2 is YNFKEQ. In DNA, the CDR3 is TGTGCCAGCAGCCAAGAACGCGGGGAAAAACTGTTTTTT. This encodes CASSQERGEKLFF.

The CDR3 DNA reads as TGTGCCAGCAGTTACTCAGGGGGCACCGGGGAGCTGTTTTTT. The encoded protein is CASSYSGGTGELFF. The chain links TRBV6-5 to TRBJ2-2, with D possibly being TRBD1 (6 bases). The length of the CDR3 is 14 residues. Germline values: CDR1 MNHEY, CDR2 SVGAGI. V was shortened by 0 bases and J by 4 bases, with 6 bases between the two germline ends.

This chain joins TRBV18 and TRBJ2-6; possibly TRBD1 or TRBD2 for D (5 bases each). CDR3 length: 16 residues. Trimming cost V 2 bases and J 4 bases, with 12 bases left between them. Germline V gene data show CDR1 as KGHSH and CDR2 as LQKENI. The CDR3 protein is CASSPNRGVGANVLTF. The CDR3 nucleotides are TGTGCCAGCTCACCAAATCGAGGGGTCGGGGCCAACGTCCTGACTTTC.

This chain connects TRBV4-2 to TRBJ2-5; no definite D call. Trimming removed 0 bases at V and 3 bases at J, with 5 bases between. The CDR3 loop spans 13 amino acids. The germline CDR1 and CDR2 sequences are LGHNA and YNFKEQ. The CDR3 region is CASSQEAEETQYF. The DNA of the CDR3 is TGTGCCAGCAGCCAAGAGGCAGAAGAGACCCAGTACTTC.

The CDR3 loop reads CAISDGTGYYGYTF. The CDR3 nucleotides read TGTGCCATCAGTGATGGGACAGGGTACTATGGCTACACCTTC. V and J are TRBV10-3 and TRBJ1-2, with 9 bases fitting TRBD1. Germline CDR1 and CDR2: ENHRY and SYGVKD. The length of the CDR3 is 14 residues. The V and J ends lost 3 bases and 3 bases, in that order; junction bases with no gene match: 2.

To note about this clone: Additional DNA sequences in this sample encode the identical CDR3. The chain is built from TRBV10-3 and TRBJ2-7; D remains ambiguous. V was shortened by 0 bases and J by 7 bases, with 16 bases between the two germline ends. Germline assignment: CDR1 ENHRY and CDR2 SYGVKD. The CDR3 consists of 15 residues. The CDR3 region has the DNA TGTGCCATCAGTGAGTCCATCGGCCAGTTGCGAGAGCAGTACTTC. It translates to CAISESIGQLREQYF.

This chain joins TRBV10-3 and TRBJ2-1; 10 bases map to TRBD2. The germline gives CDR1 ENHRY, CDR2 SYGVKD. V shed 6 bases and J 0 bases; nucleotides not matched to a gene: 11. The CDR3 runs 18 residues. The CDR3 DNA follows: TGTGCCATCAGGTCTAGCGGGAGTGGGGAAAGCTCCTACAATGAGCAGTTCTTC. This translates into CAIRSSGSGESSYNEQFF.